One sample yielded the 9 T cell receptor beta chains listed below, sequenced in a study of T cells in Graves' hyperthyroidism and ophthalmopathy. The TCR beta CDR3 regions underwent amplification using RNA transcripts as the source. First-round RT-PCR of the TCR CDR3 relied on the HTBI primer set. TCRdb passed the multiplex PCR reads through MiXCR, listing each CDR3 protein once. The sample contains about 290,000 distinct CDR3 sequences, roughly a fifth of which appear only once. What was sequenced was blood. Every receptor here comes from a man in his fifties with Graves' ophthalmopathy.

A few counts support this clonotype. CDR3 amino acids: CASSLLPGQGISWETQYF. The CDR3 DNA reads TGTGCCAGCAGCTTACTCCCCGGACAGGGAATTTCTTGGGAGACCCAGTACTTC. This chain uses TRBV7-9 with TRBJ2-5; TRBD1 agrees at 8 bases. Looked up from germline, CDR1 is SEHNR and CDR2 is FQNEAQ (reference sequence). V dropped 2 bases and J dropped 5; count of bases not matched to a gene: 16. The CDR3 totals 18 residues. The entire variable domain, with the rest obtained from reference TRBV7-9 and TRBJ2-5, is as follows: DTGVSQNPRHKITKRGQNVTFRCDPISEHNRLYWYRQTLGQGPEFLTYFQNEAQLEKSRLLSDRFSAERPKGSFSTLEIQRTEQGDSAMYLCASSLLPGQGISWETQYFGPGTRLLVL.

This rearrangement joins TRBV19 to TRBJ2-2, with a tentative D call TRBD1 (6 bases). Per the germline V gene, CDR1 is LNHDA and CDR2 is SQIVND (reference sequence). This CDR3 comprises 15 residues. V was clipped by 1 base and J by 5 bases, with 11 bases between them. CDR3 coding DNA: TGTGCCAGTAGTATAGGAACAGGGAATACCGGGGAGCTGTTTTTT. Translated: CASSIGTGNTGELFF.

This clonotype was detected ten times or more. The rearrangement links TRBV12-3 or TRBV12-4 to TRBJ2-1; perhaps TRBD2 as D (5 bases). The CDR3 contains 12 residues. With 6 bases removed from V and 6 bases from J, the gap between germline ends came to 9 bases. The CDR3 DNA reads TGTGCCAGCAGCGTAGGACTCAATGAGCAGTTCTTC. This codes for CASSVGLNEQFF.

This clonotype showed up just a few times. The chain links TRBV6-5 to TRBJ2-5, with D perhaps matching TRBD1 (5 bases). V lost 3 bases to trimming and J lost 2 bases, with 7 bases between them. The CDR3 has 13 amino acids. Germline V gene data show CDR1 as MNHEY and CDR2 as SVGAGI. The CDR3 DNA reads TGTGCCAGCAGTTATGACAGTCAAGAGACCCAGTACTTC. Amino acid sequence: CASSYDSQETQYF.

The table lists this clonotype with a few counts. The rearrangement uses TRBV10-3 and TRBJ2-1, with D maybe TRBD2 (5 bases). The ends were cut back, 6 bases at V and 7 bases at J, with 10 bases in the middle. CDR3 length equals 12 residues. CDR1 is ENHRY, CDR2 SYGVKD, per germline. CDR3: CAISEGANEQFF. CDR3 DNA sequence: TGTGCCATCAGCGAGGGAGCGAATGAGCAGTTCTTC.

This clonotype was seen only a few times. The rearrangement joins TRBV29-1 to TRBJ2-5; 8 nucleotides align to TRBD2. CDR3 size: 13 residues. In germline, CDR1 is SQVTM, CDR2 ANQGSEA. V shed 3 bases, J shed 4 bases, and the junction held 4 bases outside the gene matches. CDR3 region: CSVEAGGRETQYF. The CDR3 region has the DNA TGCAGCGTTGAGGCGGGAGGAAGAGAGACCCAGTACTTC.

This clonotype was seen ten or more times. The V call is TRBV20-1, the J call TRBJ1-1; weak D call: TRBD1 (5 bases). This CDR3 is built from 12 residues. V gave up 5 bases and J gave up 1 base, with 8 bases separating them. Per the germline V gene, CDR1 is DFQATT and CDR2 is SNEGSKA (reference sequence). The CDR3: CSAEGPNTEAFF. CDR3 coding DNA: TGCAGTGCTGAGGGACCGAACACTGAAGCTTTCTTT.

The chain has TRBV9 and TRBJ2-1; D might be TRBD2 (6 bases). Germline V gene lookup returns CDR1 SGDLS and CDR2 YYNGEE. Trimming shortened V by 0 bases and J by 6 bases, and 13 bases separated the two germline ends. This CDR3 is 15 amino acids long. The CDR3 DNA sequence: TGTGCCAGCAGCGTAGAGAGGGCTAGCGCCAATGAGCAGTTCTTC. It codes for CASSVERASANEQFF.

This clonotype was found many times. The chain uses TRBV30 and TRBJ2-7; D gene uncertain. Germline V CDR1 and CDR2: GTSNPN, SVGIG (reference sequence). V gave up 2 bases and J gave up 5 bases, with 13 bases separating them. The CDR3 runs to 13 residues. The CDR3, as DNA: TGTGCCTGGAGTTCAATTAAGAGGAACGAGCAGTACTTC. Protein: CAWSSIKRNEQYF.